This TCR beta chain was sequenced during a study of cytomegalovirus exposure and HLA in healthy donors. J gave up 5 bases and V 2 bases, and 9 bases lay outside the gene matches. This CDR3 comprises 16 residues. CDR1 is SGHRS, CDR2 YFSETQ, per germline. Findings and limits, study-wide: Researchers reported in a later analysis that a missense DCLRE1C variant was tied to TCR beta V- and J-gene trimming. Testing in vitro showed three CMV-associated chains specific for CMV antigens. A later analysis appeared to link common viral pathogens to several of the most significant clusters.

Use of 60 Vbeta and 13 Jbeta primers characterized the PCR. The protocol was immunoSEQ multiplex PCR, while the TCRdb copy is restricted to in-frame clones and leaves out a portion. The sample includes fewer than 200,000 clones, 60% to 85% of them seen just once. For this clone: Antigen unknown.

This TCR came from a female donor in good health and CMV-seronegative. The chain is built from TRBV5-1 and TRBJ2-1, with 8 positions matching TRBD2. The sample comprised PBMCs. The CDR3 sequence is CASSFYRGGGDNEQFF. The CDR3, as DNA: TGCGCCAGCAGCTTTTATCGGGGGGGCGGGGACAATGAGCAGTTCTTC.